What follows is one T cell receptor beta chain and its context. The target antigen is unknown. The sample comes from a study of CD8 T cells in Susac syndrome. RNA, at about 0.45 to 1 ug, was reverse transcribed with random hexamers. Each CDR3 protein gets one entry after TCRdb re-called the immunoSEQ multiplex PCR reads with MiXCR. Of about 190,000 distinct CDR3 sequences listed, around 93% are singletons. Whole-study results and caveats: Susac-specific public clones numbered some 16 in total CD8+ repertoires (and five in CD8+ TEMRA repertoires).

The CDR3 runs 13 residues. Germline values: CDR1 DFQATT, CDR2 SNEGSKA (reference sequence). V lost 6 bases to trimming and J lost 6 bases, with 17 bases between them. The source material was CD8+ T cells from PBMCs. The source is a human donor with Susac syndrome. The V call is TRBV20-1, the J call TRBJ1-1; D gene unclear. CDR3 sequence reads: CSAVSGLTAEAFF. CDR3 coding DNA: TGCAGTGCAGTCTCGGGGTTAACGGCTGAAGCTTTCTTT.